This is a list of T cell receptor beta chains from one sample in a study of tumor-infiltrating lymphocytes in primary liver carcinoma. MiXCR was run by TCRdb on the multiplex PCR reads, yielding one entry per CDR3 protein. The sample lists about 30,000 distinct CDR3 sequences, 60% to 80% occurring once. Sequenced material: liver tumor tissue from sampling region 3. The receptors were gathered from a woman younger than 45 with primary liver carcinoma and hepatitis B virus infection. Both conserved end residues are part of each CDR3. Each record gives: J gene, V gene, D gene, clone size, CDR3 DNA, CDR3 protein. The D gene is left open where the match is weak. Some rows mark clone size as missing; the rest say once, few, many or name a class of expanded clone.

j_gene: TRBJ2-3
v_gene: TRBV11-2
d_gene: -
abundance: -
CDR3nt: TGTACCAGCAGTTTAGATCTGGGTCACACGTTCTCGCAGTATTTT
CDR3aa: CTSSLDLGHTFSQYF

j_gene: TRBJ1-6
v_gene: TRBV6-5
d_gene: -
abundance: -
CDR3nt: TGTACCAGCAGTTCTAACGGAGGCCCCTATAATTCACACCTCCACTTT
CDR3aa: CTSSSNGGPYNSHLHF

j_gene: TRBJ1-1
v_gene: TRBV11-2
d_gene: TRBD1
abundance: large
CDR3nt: TGTGCCAGCAGCGCTCGGGACAGGGGGCGCAAGAGGTGGAGTAACACTGAAGCTTTCTTT
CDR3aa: CASSARDRGRKRWSNTEAFF

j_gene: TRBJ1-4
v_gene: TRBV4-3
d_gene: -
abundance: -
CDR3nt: TGCGCCAACATCCTTAGGGGCCGGGTGGGGGAAAAACTGTTTTTT
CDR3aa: CANILRGRVGEKLFF

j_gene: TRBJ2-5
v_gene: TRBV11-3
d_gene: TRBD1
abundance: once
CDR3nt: TGTGCCAACAGGAGGTGGACAGGCTGGCGCCTTCAAGAGATCCAGTACTTC
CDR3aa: CANRRWTGWRLQEIQYF

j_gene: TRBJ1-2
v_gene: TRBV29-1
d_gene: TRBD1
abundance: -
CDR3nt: TGCAGCCTTTCGGACAGGCCATATGGCTACACCTTT
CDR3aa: CSLSDRPYGYTF

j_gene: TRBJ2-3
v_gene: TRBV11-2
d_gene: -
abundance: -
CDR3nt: TGTGCCAGAAGCCGTCGAGGGATCGGGAGCCTCACAGATACGCAGTATTTT
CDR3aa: CARSRRGIGSLTDTQYF

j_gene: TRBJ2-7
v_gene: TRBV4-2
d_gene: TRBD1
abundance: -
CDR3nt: TGTGCCAGCAACCGGGAACACCTAGGACAGGGAGGACCGCGCGAGCAGTACTTC
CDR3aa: CASNREHLGQGGPREQYF

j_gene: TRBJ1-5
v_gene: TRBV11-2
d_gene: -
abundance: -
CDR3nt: TGTGTCAGCAACTTAAACCTCGCTGGCCAGCCCCAGCATTTT
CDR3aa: CVSNLNLAGQPQHF

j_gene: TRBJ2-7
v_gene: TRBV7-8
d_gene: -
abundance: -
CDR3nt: TGTGCCAGAAGCTTAGTGGCCCACGAGCAGTACTTC
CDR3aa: CARSLVAHEQYF

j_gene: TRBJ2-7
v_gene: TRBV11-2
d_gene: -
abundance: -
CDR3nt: TGTGCCAGCTGCTCTCCTGGGACGGATACCTATGAGCAGTACTTC
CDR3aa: CASCSPGTDTYEQYF

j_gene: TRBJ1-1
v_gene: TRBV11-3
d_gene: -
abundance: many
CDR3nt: TGTGCCAGTAGCCCCCCATGGGGCTTGAACACTGAAGCTTTCTTT
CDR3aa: CASSPPWGLNTEAFF

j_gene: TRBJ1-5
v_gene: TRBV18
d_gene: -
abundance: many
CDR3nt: TGTGCCAGCTCGGATGGACAGAATCAGCCCCAGCATTTT
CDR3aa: CASSDGQNQPQHF

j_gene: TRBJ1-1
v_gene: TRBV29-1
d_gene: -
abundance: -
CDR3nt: TGCAGCGTTATATCACAGCTGAACACTGAAGTTTTCTTT
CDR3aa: CSVISQLNTEVFF

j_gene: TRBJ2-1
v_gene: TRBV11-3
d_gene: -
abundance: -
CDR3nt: TGTGCCAACAGTTTAGACGGGAGCAATGATCAGTTCTTC
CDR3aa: CANSLDGSNDQFF

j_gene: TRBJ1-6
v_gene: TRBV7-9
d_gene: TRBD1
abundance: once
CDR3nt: TGTGCCAGCAGCCAGGGACAGGGCCTTAATAATTCACCCCTCCACTTT
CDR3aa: CASSQGQGLNNSPLHF

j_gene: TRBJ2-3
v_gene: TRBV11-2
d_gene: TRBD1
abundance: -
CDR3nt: TGTGTCAGCAGCCGGACGCGACAGGGATGGGGAGATAAGCAGTATTTT
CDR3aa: CVSSRTRQGWGDKQYF

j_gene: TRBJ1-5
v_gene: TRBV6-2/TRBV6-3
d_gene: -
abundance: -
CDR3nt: TGTGCCTGCGGTTACCGGGTCAATCAGCCCCAGCATTTC
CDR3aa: CACGYRVNQPQHF

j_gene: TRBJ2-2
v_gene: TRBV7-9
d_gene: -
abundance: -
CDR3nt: TGTGCCAGCCGCTCCAGGGACGCCGGGGAGCTGTTTTTC
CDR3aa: CASRSRDAGELFF

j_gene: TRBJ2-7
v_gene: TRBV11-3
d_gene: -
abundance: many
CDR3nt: TGTGCCAGCAGCTTAGTCGGGACACCATCCTACGAGCAGTACTTC
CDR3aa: CASSLVGTPSYEQYF

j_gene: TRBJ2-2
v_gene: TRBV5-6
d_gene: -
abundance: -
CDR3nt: TGTGCCAGCAGCTTGGCACCCAGAGTCGCCGGGGGACTGTTTTTT
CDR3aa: CASSLAPRVAGGLFF

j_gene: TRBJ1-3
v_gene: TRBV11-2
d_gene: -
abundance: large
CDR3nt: TGTGCCAGCAGCTTGGGAAACACCATATATTTT
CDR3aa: CASSLGNTIYF

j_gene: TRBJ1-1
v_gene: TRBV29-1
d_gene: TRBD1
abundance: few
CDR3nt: TGCAGCGGAGGACAGGAGGAAGCTTTCTTT
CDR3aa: CSGGQEEAFF

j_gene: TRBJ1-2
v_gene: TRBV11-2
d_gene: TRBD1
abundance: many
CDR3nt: TGTGCCAGCAGCTTAAACAGGGGATTCTATGGCTACACCTTC
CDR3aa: CASSLNRGFYGYTF

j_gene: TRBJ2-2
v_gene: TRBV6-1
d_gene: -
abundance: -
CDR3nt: TGTGCCAGCAGACGGGACCGAAACACCGAGGAGCTGTTTTTT
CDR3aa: CASRRDRNTEELFF

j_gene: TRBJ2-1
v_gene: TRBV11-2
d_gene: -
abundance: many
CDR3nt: TGTGCCAGCAGCCCGGAGTACAATGAGCAGTTCTTC
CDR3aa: CASSPEYNEQFF

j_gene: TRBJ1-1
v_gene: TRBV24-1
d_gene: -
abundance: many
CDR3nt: TGTGCCACCAGGTCGGGGCTAGGGGAGCCTTTCTTT
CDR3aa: CATRSGLGEPFF

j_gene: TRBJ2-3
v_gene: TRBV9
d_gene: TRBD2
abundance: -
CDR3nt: TGTGCCAACAGCGCGACTAGCGGTATCACAAATACGCAGTATTTT
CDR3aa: CANSATSGITNTQYF

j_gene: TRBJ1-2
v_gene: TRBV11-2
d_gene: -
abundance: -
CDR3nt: TGTGCCAGCAGCCCCCATCAGACAGAAAAGTATGGCTACACCTTC
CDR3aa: CASSPHQTEKYGYTF

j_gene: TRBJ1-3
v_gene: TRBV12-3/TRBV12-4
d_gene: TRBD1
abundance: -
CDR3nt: TGTGCCAGCAGTGGCGTTGTGACAGGGACTGGAAACACCATATATTTT
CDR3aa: CASSGVVTGTGNTIYF

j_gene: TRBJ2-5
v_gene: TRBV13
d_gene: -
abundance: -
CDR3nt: TGTGCCAGCAGTCGACGCCAGTGTAAAGAGACCCAGTACTTC
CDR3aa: CASSRRQCKETQYF

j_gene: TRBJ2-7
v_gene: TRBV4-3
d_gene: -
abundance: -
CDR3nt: TGCGCCAGCAGCCAAGGTGCGACGAGGGGTCACATTAGCTACGAGCAGTACTTC
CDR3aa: CASSQGATRGHISYEQYF

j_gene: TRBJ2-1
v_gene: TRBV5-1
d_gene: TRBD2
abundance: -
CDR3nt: TGCGCCAGCAGACGGTCCTCTAGCGGGAGTATGTCCTACAATAAGCAGTTCTTC
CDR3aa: CASRRSSSGSMSYNKQFF

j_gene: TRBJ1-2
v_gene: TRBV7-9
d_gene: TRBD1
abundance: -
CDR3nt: TGTGACAGCAGCTTCTCAGGGGGGGATGGCTACACCTTT
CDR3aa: CDSSFSGGDGYTF

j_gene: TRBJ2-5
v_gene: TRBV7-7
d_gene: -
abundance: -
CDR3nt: TGTGCTAGAAGCTTGGCGAAAGCAGAGACCCAGTACTTC
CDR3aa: CARSLAKAETQYF

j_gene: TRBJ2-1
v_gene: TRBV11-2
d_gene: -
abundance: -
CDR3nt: TGCGCCAGCAGCTTAGAGGAGGCGGGGCAGCAGTCCTTC
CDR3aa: CASSLEEAGQQSF

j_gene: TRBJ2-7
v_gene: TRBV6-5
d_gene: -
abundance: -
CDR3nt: TGTGCCAGCAGTTACAAGGAGAGCAGCTCCTACGGGCATTACTTC
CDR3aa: CASSYKESSSYGHYF

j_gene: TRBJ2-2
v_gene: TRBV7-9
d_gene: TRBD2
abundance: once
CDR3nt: TGTGCCAGCAGCTCCCGGGGTAGCGGGAGTTATTGGAACACCGAGGAGCTGTTTTTT
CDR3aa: CASSSRGSGSYWNTEELFF

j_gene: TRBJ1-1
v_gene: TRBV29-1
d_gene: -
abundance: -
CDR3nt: TGCAGCGTCCAGGCCGGGGGACACACTGAAGCTTTCTTT
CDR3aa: CSVQAGGHTEAFF

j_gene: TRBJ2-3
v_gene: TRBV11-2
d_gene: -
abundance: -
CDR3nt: TGTGACAGCAGCCATCGAGGGAGCTGGAGCCTCACAGATACGCGGTATTTT
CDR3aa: CDSSHRGSWSLTDTRYF

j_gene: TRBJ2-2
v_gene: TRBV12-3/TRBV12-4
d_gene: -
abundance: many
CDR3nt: TGTGCCAGCAGTTTAAGGGACGTCTCCACCGGGGAGCTGTTTTTT
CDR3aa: CASSLRDVSTGELFF

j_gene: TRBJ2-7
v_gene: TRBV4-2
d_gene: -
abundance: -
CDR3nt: TGTGCCAGCAGCCAGGAACACCCAGGACAAGGGGGACCGCGCAAGCAGTACTTC
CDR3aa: CASSQEHPGQGGPRKQYF

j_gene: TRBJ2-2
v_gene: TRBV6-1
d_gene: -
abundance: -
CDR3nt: TGCGCCAGCAGAGAAGCCCTTCACGGGGGCGCTGCGAACACCGGGGAGCTGTTTTTT
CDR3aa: CASREALHGGAANTGELFF

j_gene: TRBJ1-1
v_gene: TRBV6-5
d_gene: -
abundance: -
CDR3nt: TGTGCCAGCAGCTACGCACGTGTAGCTTTCTTT
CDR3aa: CASSYARVAFF

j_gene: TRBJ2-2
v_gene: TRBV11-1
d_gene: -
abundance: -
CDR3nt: TGTGTCAACAGACCGAGCCTTGACACCGGGGAGCTGTTTTTT
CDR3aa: CVNRPSLDTGELFF

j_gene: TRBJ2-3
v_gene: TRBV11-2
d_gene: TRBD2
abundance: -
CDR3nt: TGTGCCAGCAGCCTTTTAGCGGGATTGATCGGCACAAATACGCAGTATTTT
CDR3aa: CASSLLAGLIGTNTQYF

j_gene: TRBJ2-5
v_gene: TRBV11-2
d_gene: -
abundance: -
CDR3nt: TGTACCAGCAGATCCCGGGACTCGGCCCACCAAGAGACCCAGTACTTT
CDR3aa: CTSRSRDSAHQETQYF

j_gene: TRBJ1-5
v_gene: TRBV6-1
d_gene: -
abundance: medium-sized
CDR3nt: TGTGCCAGCAGTGATAGGGTTGGGCAGCCCCAGCATTTT
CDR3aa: CASSDRVGQPQHF

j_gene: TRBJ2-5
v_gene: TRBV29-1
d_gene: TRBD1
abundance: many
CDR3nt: TGCAGCGTTGGTTCTGGGGGACAGGGTCTAGAGACCCAGTACTTC
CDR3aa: CSVGSGGQGLETQYF

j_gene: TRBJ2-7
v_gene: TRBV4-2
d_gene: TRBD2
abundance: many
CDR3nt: TGTGCCACTACTGGACTAGCGGGAGTTTATAAGTCCTACGAGCAGTACTTC
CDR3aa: CATTGLAGVYKSYEQYF

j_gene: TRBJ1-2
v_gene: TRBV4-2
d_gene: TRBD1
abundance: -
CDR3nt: TGTGTCAGCAGTCACCCGATCGACAGGGTATTTGGCTACACCTTC
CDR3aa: CVSSHPIDRVFGYTF

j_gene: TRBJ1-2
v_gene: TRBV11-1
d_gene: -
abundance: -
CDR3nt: TGTGCCAGCAGGTCTTCAGCGTCCTTGGGGGGCTACACCTTC
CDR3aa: CASRSSASLGGYTF

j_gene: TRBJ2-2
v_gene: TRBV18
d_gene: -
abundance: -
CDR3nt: TGTGCCAGCTCACCCCCACCGGGGGGCCGAGGCACCGGGGAGCTGTTTTTT
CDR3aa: CASSPPPGGRGTGELFF